The T cell receptor (beta chain) described here comes from a study of T-cell memory formation after mild COVID-19. Looking at the study overall: TCR clusters were mostly confined to one donor each.

With 6 bases removed from V and 5 bases from J, the gap between germline ends came to 10 bases. The CDR3 runs to 12 residues. General study results and limits: Among CD4+ contracting clones, most were CM and EM, and CD8+ ones EMRA.

TCRdb reprocessed the 5' RACE reads with MiXCR, giving one entry per CDR3 protein. The data hold fewer than 650,000 distinct CDR3 sequences, with approximately 15% observed a single time. Worth noting for this clonotype: Its antigen is unidentified. A much larger clone is a single base away; this may be a read error.

Source material: PBMCs or a T cell subset sorted from them (not recorded which). The clonotype originates from an adult woman who had mild COVID-19 (a few samples of this study predate the infection). Cell type and time point are not known. The genes are TRBV12-3 or TRBV12-4 and TRBJ1-2; D uncertain. CDR3 amino acids: CASSQRVYGYTF. The CDR3 DNA follows: TGTGCCAGCAGCCAGAGGGTGTATGGCTACACCTTC.